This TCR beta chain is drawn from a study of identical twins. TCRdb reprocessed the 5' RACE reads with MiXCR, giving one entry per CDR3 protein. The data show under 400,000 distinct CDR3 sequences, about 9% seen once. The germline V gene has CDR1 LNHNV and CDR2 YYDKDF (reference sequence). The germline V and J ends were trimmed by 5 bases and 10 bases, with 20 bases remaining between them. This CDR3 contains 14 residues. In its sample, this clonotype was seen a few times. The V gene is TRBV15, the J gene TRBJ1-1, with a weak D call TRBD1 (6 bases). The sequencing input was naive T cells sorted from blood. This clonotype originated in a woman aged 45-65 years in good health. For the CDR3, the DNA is TGTGCCACCAGCTATGGACAGAGAGACCGGGGAGCTTTCTTT. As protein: CATSYGQRDRGAFF.